This TCR beta chain derives from a study of T cells in localized non-small cell lung cancer. Study-level points and caveats: T cell clonality was highest in uninvolved adjacent lung, above tumor. Heterogeneity within the tumor remains possible, as just one region underwent sequencing. The appearance of a median approximately 57 of the top 100 tumor clones was seen in adjacent lung.

This table comes from immunoSEQ multiplex PCR, and its TCRdb copy is limited to in-frame clones, with some not included. The profile shows tens of thousands of clones, roughly nine tenths of them singletons. Germline V gives CDR1 LNHDA, CDR2 SQIVND (reference sequence). The CDR3 has 15 amino acids. The V and J ends lost 5 bases and 7 bases, in that order; junction bases with no gene match: 10. In the case of this clone: The antigen is not known.

The sequencing used peripheral blood, collected before any cancer treatment. The sequence derives from a woman aged 35 to 69 with stage I lung adenocarcinoma. The chain recombines TRBV19 with TRBJ2-2, with 7 bases that match TRBD2. CDR3 residues: CASSPWAGEVGELFF. The CDR3, as DNA: TGTGCCAGTAGTCCCTGGGCGGGAGAGGTCGGGGAGCTGTTTTTT. Looking up the rest from reference TRBV19 and TRBJ2-2 gives the full variable domain: DGGITQSPKYLFRKEGQNVTLSCEQNLNHDAMYWYRQDPGQGLRLIYYSQIVNDFQKGDIAEGYSVSREKKESFPLTVTSAQKNPTAFYLCASSPWAGEVGELFFGEGSRLTVL.